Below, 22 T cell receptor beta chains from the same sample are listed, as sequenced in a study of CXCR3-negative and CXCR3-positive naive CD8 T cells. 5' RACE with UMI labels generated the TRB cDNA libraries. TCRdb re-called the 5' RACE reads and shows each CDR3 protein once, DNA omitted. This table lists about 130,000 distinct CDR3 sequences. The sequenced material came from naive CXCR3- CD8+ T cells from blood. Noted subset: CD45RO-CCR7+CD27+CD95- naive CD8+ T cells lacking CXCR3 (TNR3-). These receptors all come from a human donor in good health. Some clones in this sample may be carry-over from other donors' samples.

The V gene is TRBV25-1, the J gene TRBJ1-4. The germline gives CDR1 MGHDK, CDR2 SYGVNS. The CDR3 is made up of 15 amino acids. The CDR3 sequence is CASSESVGYNEKLFF.

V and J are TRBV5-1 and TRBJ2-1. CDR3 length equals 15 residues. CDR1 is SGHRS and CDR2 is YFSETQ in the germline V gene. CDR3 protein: CASSSGLGFDNEQFF.

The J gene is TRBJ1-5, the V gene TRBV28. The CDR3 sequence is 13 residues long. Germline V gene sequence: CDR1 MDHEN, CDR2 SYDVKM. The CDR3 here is CATAHGFNQPQHF.

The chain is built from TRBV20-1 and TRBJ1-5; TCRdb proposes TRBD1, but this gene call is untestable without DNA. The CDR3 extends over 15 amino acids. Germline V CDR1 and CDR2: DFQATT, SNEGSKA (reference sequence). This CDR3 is CSAVHPGQGNQPQHF.

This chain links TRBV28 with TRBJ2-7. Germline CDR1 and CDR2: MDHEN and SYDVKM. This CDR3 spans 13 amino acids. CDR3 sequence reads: CASSLRSTYEKYF.

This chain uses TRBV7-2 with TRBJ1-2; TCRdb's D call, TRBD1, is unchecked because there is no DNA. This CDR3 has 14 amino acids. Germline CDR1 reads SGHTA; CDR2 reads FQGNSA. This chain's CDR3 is CASSSPGVAFGYTF. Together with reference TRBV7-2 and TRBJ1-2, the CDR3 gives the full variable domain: GAGVSQSPSNKVTEKGKDVELRCDPISGHTALYWYRQSLGQGLEFLIYFQGNSAPDKSGLPSDRFSAERTGGSVSTLTIQRTQQEDSAVYLCASSSPGVAFGYTFGSGTRLTVV.

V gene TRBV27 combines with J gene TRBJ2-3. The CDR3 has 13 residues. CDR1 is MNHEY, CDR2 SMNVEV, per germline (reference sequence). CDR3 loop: CASSHTTTDTQYF.

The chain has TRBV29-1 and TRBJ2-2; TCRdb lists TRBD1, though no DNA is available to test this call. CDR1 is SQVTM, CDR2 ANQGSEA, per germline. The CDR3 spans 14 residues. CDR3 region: CSVERTGGAGELFF.

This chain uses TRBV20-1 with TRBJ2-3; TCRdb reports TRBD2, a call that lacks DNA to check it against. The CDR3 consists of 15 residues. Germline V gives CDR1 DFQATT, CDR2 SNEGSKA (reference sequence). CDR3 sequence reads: CSATYPTSGTDTQYF.

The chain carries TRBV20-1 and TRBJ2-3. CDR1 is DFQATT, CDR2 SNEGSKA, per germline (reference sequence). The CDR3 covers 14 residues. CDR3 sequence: CSAKTVSSTDTQYF.

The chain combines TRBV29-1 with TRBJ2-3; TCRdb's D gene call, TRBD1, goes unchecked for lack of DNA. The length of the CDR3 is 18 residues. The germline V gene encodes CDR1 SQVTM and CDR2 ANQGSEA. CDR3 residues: CSVEGPPRTGLSTDTQYF.

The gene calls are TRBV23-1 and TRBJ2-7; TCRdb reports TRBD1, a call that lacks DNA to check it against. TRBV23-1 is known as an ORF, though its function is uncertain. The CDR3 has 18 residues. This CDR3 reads CASSQPQTTGLKNYEQYF.

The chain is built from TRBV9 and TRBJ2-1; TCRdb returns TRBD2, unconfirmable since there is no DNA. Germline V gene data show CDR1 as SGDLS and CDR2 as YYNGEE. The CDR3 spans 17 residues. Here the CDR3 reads CASSVAGGGGSYNEQFF.

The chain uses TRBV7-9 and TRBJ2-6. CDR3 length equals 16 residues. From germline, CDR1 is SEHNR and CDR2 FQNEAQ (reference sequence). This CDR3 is CASSSLEGSGANVLTF.

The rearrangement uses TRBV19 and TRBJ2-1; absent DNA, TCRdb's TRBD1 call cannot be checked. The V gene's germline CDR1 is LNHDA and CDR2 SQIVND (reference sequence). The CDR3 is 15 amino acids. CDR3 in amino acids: CASSIGAPSYNEQFF.

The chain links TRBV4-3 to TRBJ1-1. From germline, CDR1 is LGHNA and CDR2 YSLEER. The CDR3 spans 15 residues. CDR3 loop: CASSQDPVGYTEAFF.

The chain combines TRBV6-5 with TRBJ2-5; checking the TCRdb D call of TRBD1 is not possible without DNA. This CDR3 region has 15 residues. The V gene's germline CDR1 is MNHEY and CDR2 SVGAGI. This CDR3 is CASSLGAKLGETQYF.

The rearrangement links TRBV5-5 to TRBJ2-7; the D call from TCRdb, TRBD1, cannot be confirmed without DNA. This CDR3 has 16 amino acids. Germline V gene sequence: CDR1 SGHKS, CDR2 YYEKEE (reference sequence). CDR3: CASSRTGAGFSYEQYF.

CDR3: CASSLASNTQYF. This chain connects TRBV12-3 or TRBV12-4 to TRBJ2-3. The CDR3 has 12 residues.

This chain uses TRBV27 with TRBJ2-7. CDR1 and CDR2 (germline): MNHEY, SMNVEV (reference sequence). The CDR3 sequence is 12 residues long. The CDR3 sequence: CASADSSYEQYF.

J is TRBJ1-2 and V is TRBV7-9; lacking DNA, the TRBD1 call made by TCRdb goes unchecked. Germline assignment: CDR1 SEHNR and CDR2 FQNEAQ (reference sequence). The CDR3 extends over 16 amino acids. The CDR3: CASRPPLQGPNYGYTF.

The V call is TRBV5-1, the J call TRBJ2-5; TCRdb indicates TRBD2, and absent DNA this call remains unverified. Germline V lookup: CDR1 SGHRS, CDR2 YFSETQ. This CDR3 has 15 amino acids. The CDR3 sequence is CASSTGWSGGSPQYF.